This TCR beta chain was recovered during a study of blood T cells in healthy people across ages. A second PCR of 7 to 11 cycles used a sample-barcoded 5' primer and a J-beta primer mix. TCRdb analysed the 5' RACE reads with MiXCR anew, one entry per CDR3 protein. The repertoire holds approximately 580,000 distinct CDR3 sequences, with 24% as singletons. With 6 bases removed from V and 5 bases from J, the gap between germline ends came to 10 bases. This CDR3 spans 13 amino acids. Germline loops: CDR1 MGHRA, CDR2 YSYEKL. This clonotype turned up a few times. These records were also assigned to another study, of T cells of mothers and their children.

The material sequenced was blood. The chain joins TRBV4-1 to TRBJ1-4; D is possibly TRBD1 (6 bases). This clonotype was obtained from a boy aged 5-17 years in good health. The CDR3: CASRNQGNEKLFF. The CDR3 DNA reads as TGCGCCAGCAGAAACCAGGGGAATGAAAAACTGTTTTTT.